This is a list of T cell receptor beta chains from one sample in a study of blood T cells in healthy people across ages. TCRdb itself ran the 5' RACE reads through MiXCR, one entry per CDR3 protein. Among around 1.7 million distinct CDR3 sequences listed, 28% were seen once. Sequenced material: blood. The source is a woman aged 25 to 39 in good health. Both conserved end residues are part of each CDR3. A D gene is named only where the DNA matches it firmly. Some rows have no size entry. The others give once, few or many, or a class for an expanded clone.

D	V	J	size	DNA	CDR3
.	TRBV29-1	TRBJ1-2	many	TGCAGCGTTGGCGACGGGGGTTTGGGCTACACCTTC	CSVGDGGLGYTF
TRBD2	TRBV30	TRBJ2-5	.	TGTGCCTGGGCGCGGGGGGTTGAGACCCAGTACTTC	CAWARGVETQYF
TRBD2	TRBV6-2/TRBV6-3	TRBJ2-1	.	TGTGCCAGCAGTTACGTGGTGACTAGCGGGTTTTCCTACAATGAGCAGTTCTTC	CASSYVVTSGFSYNEQFF
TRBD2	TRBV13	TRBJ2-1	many	TGTGCCAGCAGGCCCCCTACAGCGGGGGCCTGGAATGAGCAGTTCTTC	CASRPPTAGAWNEQFF
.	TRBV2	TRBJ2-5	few	TGTGCCAGCAAACCGGGATCCCAGGGGACCCAGTACTTC	CASKPGSQGTQYF
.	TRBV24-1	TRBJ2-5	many	TGTGCCACCAGTGGAGTCGACCAAGAGACCCAGTACTTC	CATSGVDQETQYF
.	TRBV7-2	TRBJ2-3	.	TGTGCCAGCAGCTCGGACTTGTGGCCGCAGTATTTT	CASSSDLWPQYF
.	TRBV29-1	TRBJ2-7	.	TGCAGCGTCGCACAGGGCGAGCAGTACTTC	CSVAQGEQYF
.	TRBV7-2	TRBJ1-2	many	TGTGCCAGCAGCTTCGACGTTAACTATGGCTACACCTTC	CASSFDVNYGYTF
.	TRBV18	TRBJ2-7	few	TGTGCCAGCTCGGACTTCTCGGAATACGAGCAGTACTTC	CASSDFSEYEQYF
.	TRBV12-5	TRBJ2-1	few	TGTGCTAGTGGTTCACCACCAGGGGTGGATGAGCAGTTCTTC	CASGSPPGVDEQFF
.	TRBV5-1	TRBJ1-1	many	TGCGCCAGCAGCAACATGGGGGACACTGAAGCTTTCTTT	CASSNMGDTEAFF
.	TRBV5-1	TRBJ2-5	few	TGCGCCAGCAGTTTCGACGAGGGGAGGGAGACCCAGTACTTC	CASSFDEGRETQYF
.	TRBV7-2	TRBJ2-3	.	TGTGCCAGCAGCTCCGGACCGAGAGATACGCAGTATTTT	CASSSGPRDTQYF
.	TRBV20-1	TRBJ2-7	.	TGCAGTGCTAGCTGGCGGGATCCCTACGAGCAGTACTTC	CSASWRDPYEQYF
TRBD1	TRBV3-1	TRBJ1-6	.	TGTGCCAGCAGCCAAGGGACAGGGTTAATCACAATCCACTTT	CASSQGTGLITIHF
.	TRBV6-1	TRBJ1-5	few	TGTGCCAGCAGTGAAGCCCACTATAGCAATCAGCCCCAGCATTTT	CASSEAHYSNQPQHF
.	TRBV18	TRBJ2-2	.	TGTGCCAGCTCACCACGTTCAGGGGAGATCGGGGAGCTGTTTTTT	CASSPRSGEIGELFF
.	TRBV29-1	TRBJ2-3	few	TGCAGCGTTCCCCCTGGGGGCACAGATACGCAGTATTTT	CSVPPGGTDTQYF
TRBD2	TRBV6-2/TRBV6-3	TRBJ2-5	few	TGTGCCAGCAGTTACTCGATTCGGTTGGGTAGCGGGACGCAAGAGACCCAGTACTTC	CASSYSIRLGSGTQETQYF
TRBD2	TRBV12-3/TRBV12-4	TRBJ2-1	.	TGTGCCAGCAGTGTGTTAGCGGGGCCCGGAGAGACCCAGTTCTTC	CASSVLAGPGETQFF
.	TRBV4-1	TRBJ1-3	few	TGCGCCAGCAGCCAAGTTGACGGAAACACCATATATTTT	CASSQVDGNTIYF
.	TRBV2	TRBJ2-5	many	TGTGCCAGCACCGGGAACAGAGAGACCCAGTACTTC	CASTGNRETQYF
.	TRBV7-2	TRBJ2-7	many	TGTGCCAGCTCAGCCCCTAATAACTACGAGCAGTACTTC	CASSAPNNYEQYF
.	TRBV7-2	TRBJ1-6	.	TGTGCCAGCAGCTTCAACCCTGGTTCACCCCTCCACTTT	CASSFNPGSPLHF
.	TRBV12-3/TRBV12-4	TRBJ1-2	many	TGTGCCAGCAGTTTAGCCCCTTTGGCAGATGGCTACACCTTC	CASSLAPLADGYTF
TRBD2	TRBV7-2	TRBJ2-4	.	TGTGCCAGCAGCCCGGCGGGGGGGGAGGACATGCAGTACTTC	CASSPAGGEDMQYF
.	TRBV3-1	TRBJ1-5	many	TGTGCCAGCAGCCAAGAATCCCGGCAGCCCCAGCATTTT	CASSQESRQPQHF
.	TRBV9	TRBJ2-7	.	TGTGCCAGCAGCGTAGGTCACGGGGGTCCACCATCCTACGAGCAGTACTTC	CASSVGHGGPPSYEQYF
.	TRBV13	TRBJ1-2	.	TGTGCCAGCAGTCGATCCTGGCTAAATGGCCACACCTTC	CASSRSWLNGHTF
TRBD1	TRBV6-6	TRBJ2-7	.	TGTGCCACCTCACAGGGGTCAGCCTACGAGCAGTACTTC	CATSQGSAYEQYF
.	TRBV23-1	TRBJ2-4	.	TGCGCCAGCAGAATTTTCGGGGGAAACATTCAGTACTTC	CASRIFGGNIQYF
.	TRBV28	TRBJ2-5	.	TGTGCCAGCAGACCTAAACTAAGGGACGGGGAGACCCAGTACTTC	CASRPKLRDGETQYF
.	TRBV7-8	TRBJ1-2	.	TGTGCCAGCAGCTCCGTCGCCTGGGACGGGGGCTACACCTTC	CASSSVAWDGGYTF
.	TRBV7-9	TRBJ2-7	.	TGTGCCAGCAGTTCTCCGGGCAGGGTGGTTTCCTACGAGCAGTACTTC	CASSSPGRVVSYEQYF
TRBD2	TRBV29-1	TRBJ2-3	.	TGCAGCCTCGGGGGGCTAGCGGGAGATACGCAGTATTTT	CSLGGLAGDTQYF
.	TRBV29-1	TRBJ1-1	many	TGCAGCGTTGATACAGGGTTCACTGAAGCTTTCTTT	CSVDTGFTEAFF
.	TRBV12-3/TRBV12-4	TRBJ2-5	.	TGTGCCAGCAGGGCCAATATGTTGACCCAGTACTTC	CASRANMLTQYF
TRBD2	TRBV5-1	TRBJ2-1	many	TGCGCCAGCAGCTTAGGCGGGAGGGAGAATGAGCAGTTCTTC	CASSLGGRENEQFF
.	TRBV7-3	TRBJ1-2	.	TGTGCCAGCAGCTTCAGGGCCGGGGATGGCTACACCTTC	CASSFRAGDGYTF
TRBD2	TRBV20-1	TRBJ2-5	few	TGCAGTGCTAGAGATACATTGACTAGCGGACAAGAGACCCGGTACTTC	CSARDTLTSGQETRYF
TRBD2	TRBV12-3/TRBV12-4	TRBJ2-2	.	TGTGCCAGCTATAGGACTAGCTCTACCGGGGAGCTGTTTTTT	CASYRTSSTGELFF
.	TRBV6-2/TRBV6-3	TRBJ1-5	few	TGTGCCAGCAGTTACAGGGGGTACAATCAGCCCCAGCATTTT	CASSYRGYNQPQHF
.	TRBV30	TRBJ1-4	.	TGTGCCTGGAGTGTAAGGAATGAAAAACTGTTTTTT	CAWSVRNEKLFF
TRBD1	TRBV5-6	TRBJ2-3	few	TGTGCCAGCAGCTGGGGACAGCACAGGTCGCAGTATTTT	CASSWGQHRSQYF
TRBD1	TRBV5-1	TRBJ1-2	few	TGCGCCAGCAGCTCGGGGACAGCAAGAGGTGGCTACACCTTC	CASSSGTARGGYTF
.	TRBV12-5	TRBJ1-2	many	TGTGCTAGTGGTCCAGACCTTACCTACTATGGCTACACCTTC	CASGPDLTYYGYTF
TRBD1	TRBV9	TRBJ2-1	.	TGTGCCAGCAGCGCAGTCCGGGACAGGGGGCTCAATGAGCAGTTCTTC	CASSAVRDRGLNEQFF